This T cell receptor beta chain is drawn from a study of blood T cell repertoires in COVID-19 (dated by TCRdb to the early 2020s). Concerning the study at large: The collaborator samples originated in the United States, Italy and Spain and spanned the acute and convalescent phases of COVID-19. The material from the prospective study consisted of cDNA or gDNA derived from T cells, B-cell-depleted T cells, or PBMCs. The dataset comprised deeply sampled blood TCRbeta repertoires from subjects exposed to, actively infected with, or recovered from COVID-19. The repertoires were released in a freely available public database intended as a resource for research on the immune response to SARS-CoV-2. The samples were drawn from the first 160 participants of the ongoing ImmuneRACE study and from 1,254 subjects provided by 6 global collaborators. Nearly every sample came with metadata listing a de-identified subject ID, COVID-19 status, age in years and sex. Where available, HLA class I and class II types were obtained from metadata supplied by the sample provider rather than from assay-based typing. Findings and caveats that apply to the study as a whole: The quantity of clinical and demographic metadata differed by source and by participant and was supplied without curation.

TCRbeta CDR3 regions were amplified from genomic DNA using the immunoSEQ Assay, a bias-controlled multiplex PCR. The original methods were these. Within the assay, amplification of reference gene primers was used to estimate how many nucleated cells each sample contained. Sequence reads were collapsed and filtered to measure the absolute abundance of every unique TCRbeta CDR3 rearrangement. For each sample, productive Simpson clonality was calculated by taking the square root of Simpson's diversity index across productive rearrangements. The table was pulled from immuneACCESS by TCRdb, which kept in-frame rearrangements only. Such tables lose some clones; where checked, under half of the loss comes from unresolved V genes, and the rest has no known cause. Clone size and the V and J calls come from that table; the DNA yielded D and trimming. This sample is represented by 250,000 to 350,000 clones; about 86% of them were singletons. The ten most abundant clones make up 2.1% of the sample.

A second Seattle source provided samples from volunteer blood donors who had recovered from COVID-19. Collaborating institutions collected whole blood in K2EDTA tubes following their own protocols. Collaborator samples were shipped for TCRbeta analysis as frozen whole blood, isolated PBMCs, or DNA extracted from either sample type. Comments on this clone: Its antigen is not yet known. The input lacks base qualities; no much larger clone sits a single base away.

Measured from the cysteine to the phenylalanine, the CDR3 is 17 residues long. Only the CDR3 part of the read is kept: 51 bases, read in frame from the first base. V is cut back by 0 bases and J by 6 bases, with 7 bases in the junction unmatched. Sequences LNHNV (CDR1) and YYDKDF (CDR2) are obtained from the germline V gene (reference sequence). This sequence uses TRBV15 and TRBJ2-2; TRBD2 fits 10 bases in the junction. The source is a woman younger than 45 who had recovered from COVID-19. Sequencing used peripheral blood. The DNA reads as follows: TGTGCCACCAGCAGAGATCGGCTAGCGGGAGTATCCGGGGAGCTGTTTTTT. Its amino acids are CATSRDRLAGVSGELFF.